These 24 T cell receptor beta chains were sequenced from one sample in a study of Graves' ophthalmopathy and Graves' hyperthyroidism (dated by TCRdb to 2016 to 2018). Sequencing instrument: Illumina HiSeq 2000. For repertoire sequencing, the TCR beta CDR3 regions were amplified from RNA transcripts. The first round of RT-PCR was done with HTBI primers and the Qiagen OneStep RT-PCR kit, and was followed by a second round of multiplex PCR, then size selection and purification. The public reads were reprocessed in TCRdb via fastp at Q25 and MiXCR, keeping in-frame beta chains. When rows share a CDR3 protein, they turn into one entry using the most common DNA and genes. Within this sample are about 220,000 distinct CDR3 sequences, with roughly a fifth of them counted one time only. The ten most abundant clones make up around 40% of the sample. Sequenced: peripheral blood. The receptors were sampled from a woman between 50 and 59 years old with Graves' ophthalmopathy. Donor details come from another sample of the same person, matched by shared clones.

The chain has TRBV12-3 or TRBV12-4 and TRBJ1-1; TRBD1 is a possible D gene (5 bases). This CDR3 has 15 amino acids. V dropped 0 bases and J dropped 10 bases, with 18 bases sitting between them. CDR3 sequence reads: CASSLAAGAGGIAFF. CDR3 sequence (DNA): TGTGCCAGCAGTTTAGCGGCCGGGGCTGGGGGAATAGCTTTCTTT.

This clonotype has ten or more counts. V usage is TRBV24-1 and J usage is TRBJ2-5, with D perhaps matching TRBD2 (7 bases). The ends were cut back, 0 bases at V and 4 bases at J, with 14 bases in the middle. Germline values: CDR1 KGHDR, CDR2 SFDVKD. This CDR3 is 16 amino acids long. CDR3 sequence reads: CATSDLRGAAGETQYF. For the CDR3, the DNA is TGTGCCACCAGTGATTTGCGGGGGGCAGCGGGAGAGACCCAGTACTTC.

The rearrangement joins TRBV20-1 to TRBJ1-1; D is unresolved. V was cut by 3 bases and J by 1 base, with 12 bases left in between. This CDR3 has 14 amino acids. Germline CDR1 reads DFQATT; CDR2 reads SNEGSKA (reference sequence). The CDR3 spells CSASAATQNTEAFF. As DNA, the CDR3 is TGCAGTGCTAGTGCAGCGACGCAGAACACTGAAGCTTTCTTT.

This clonotype showed up many times. The chain uses TRBV15 and TRBJ2-5; D perhaps matches TRBD2 (7 bases). This CDR3 region has 16 residues. Germline V gives CDR1 LNHNV, CDR2 YYDKDF (reference sequence). Trimming took 1 base from V and 5 from J, leaving 17 bases between them. The CDR3 nucleotides are TGTGCCACCAGCAGAGGAGGGGCAGGGAGGGGGGAGACCCAGTACTTC. This translates into CATSRGGAGRGETQYF.

This clonotype has a single count. This chain links TRBV6-4 with TRBJ2-2; 8 bases are a match to TRBD2. Trimming removed 5 bases from V and 5 bases from J; junction bases left unmatched: 13. The CDR3 runs 17 residues. Looked up from germline, CDR1 is MRHNA and CDR2 is SNTAGT. The chain's CDR3 is CASSTKGLVDLTGELFF. The CDR3 region has the DNA TGTGCCAGCAGTACTAAGGGACTAGTGGATCTAACCGGGGAGCTGTTTTTT.

As to this clonotype: This may be a read error, as it is one base from a much larger clone. The CDR3 loop reads CASSQGSGSCSYGYTF. The CDR3, as DNA: TGTGCCAGCAGCCAAGGGTCGGGGAGTTGCTCGTATGGCTACACCTTC. The chain carries TRBV11-1 and TRBJ1-2, with D unresolved. Trimming removed 5 bases from V and 5 bases from J, with 21 bases in between. The germline CDR1 and CDR2 sequences are SGHAT and FQDESV (reference sequence). The CDR3 has 16 residues.

This chain links TRBV7-2 with TRBJ2-7, with D possibly called TRBD1 or TRBD2 (5 bases each). CDR3 length equals 14 residues. V lost 3 bases, J lost 4 bases, and 13 bases lay in between. Germline CDR1 and CDR2: SGHTA and FQGNSA. The CDR3, as DNA: TGTGCCAGCAGCTTCGTGGGACCATTATACGAGCAGTACTTC. Protein: CASSFVGPLYEQYF.

Comment on this clonotype: A much larger clonotype is one base distant, so this may be a read error. This likely comes from a read error, as the CDR3 has no conserved phenylalanine or tryptophan at its end. The chain uses TRBV29-1 and TRBJ1-2; D remains ambiguous. Trimming stripped 3 bases from V and 6 bases from J, with 8 bases between. This CDR3 spans 11 amino acids. Germline V gene sequence: CDR1 SQVTM, CDR2 ANQGSEA. This CDR3 is CSVDSGDGYTV. In nucleotides, the CDR3 is TGCAGCGTTGACTCAGGAGATGGCTACACCGTC.

This clonotype turned up a few times. The chain has TRBV20-1 and TRBJ2-7; D not certain. Germline CDR1 DFQATT, CDR2 SNEGSKA (reference sequence). Between the trimmed V and J ends, which lost 1 base and 4 bases, there was a span of 11 bases. There are 13 residues in the CDR3. The CDR3 nucleotides read TGCAGTGCTAGAGTCTCGGGCAGTTACGAGCAGTACTTC. Residues: CSARVSGSYEQYF.

This clonotype was found many times. This sequence joins TRBV19 and TRBJ2-5; D uncertain. The V gene lost 7 bases and the J gene lost 2 bases, with 17 bases spanning the gap. CDR3 length: 15 residues. The germline gives CDR1 LNHDA, CDR2 SQIVND (reference sequence). CDR3 loop: CASTPTGRSQETQYF. The CDR3 DNA reads TGTGCCAGTACCCCCACCGGGCGGAGTCAAGAGACCCAGTACTTC.

This clonotype was seen a few times. The CDR3 nucleotides read TGCGCCAGCAGAGTACAGGGTGCGGCTACCGGGGAGCTGTTTTTT. Protein: CASRVQGAATGELFF. The chain couples TRBV4-1 to TRBJ2-2; tentative D call: TRBD1 (6 bases). This CDR3 comprises 15 residues. Germline V gene lookup returns CDR1 MGHRA and CDR2 YSYEKL. V dropped 6 bases and J dropped 5 bases, with 16 bases sitting between them.

CDR3 DNA sequence: TGCGCCAGCAGCTATGGACAGGGGGCATCTAACTATGGCTACACCTTC. Residues: CASSYGQGASNYGYTF. The chain combines TRBV5-1 with TRBJ1-2, with 11 positions matching TRBD1. CDR1 and CDR2 from the germline V gene are SGHRS and YFSETQ. The CDR3 has 16 residues. J was trimmed by 0 bases and V by 3 bases; bases with no gene match: 4.

At least ten counts were recorded for this clonotype. The missing conserved phenylalanine or tryptophan at the end of this CDR3 makes a read error likely. Because the CDR3's place on the DNA is in doubt, the DNA is left out and the CDR3 is given as listed by TCRdb. The chain links TRBV24-1 to TRBJ2-7. Looked up from germline, CDR1 is KGHDR and CDR2 is SFDVKD. The CDR3 is made up of 9 amino acids, end residues included. The CDR3 here is CATSDLSRH.

This clonotype appeared many times. CDR3 sequence (DNA): TGTGCCAGTAGTAGCAGACAGGTGGTTGGCAATCAGCCCCAGCATTTT. Translation: CASSSRQVVGNQPQHF. This chain uses TRBV19 with TRBJ1-5, with a possible D match to TRBD1 (6 bases). Trimming cost V 4 bases and J 2 bases, with 15 bases left between them. The CDR3 is 16 amino acids. Germline CDR1 is LNHDA and CDR2 is SQIVND (reference sequence).

This clonotype was counted many times. V is TRBV6-7 and J is TRBJ2-5, with D possibly matching TRBD2 (7 bases). TRBV6-7 carries the ORF label, with uncertain function. The V end was cut by 7 bases, the J end by 2 bases, with 14 bases between. CDR3 length equals 14 residues. The CDR3 DNA sequence: TGTGCCAGCAAGGTGGGGGGGCGACAAGAGACCCAGTACTTC. Amino acids: CASKVGGRQETQYF.

Ten or more counts support this clonotype. The V and J genes are TRBV29-1 and TRBJ1-1; a possible D gene is TRBD1 (6 bases). V was cut by 4 bases and J by 5 bases, with 14 bases left in between. CDR3 length: 13 amino acids. Germline V gene data show CDR1 as SQVTM and CDR2 as ANQGSEA. CDR3 amino acids: CSVGRGRVTEAFF. The DNA of the CDR3 is TGCAGCGTTGGCAGGGGTAGAGTGACTGAAGCTTTCTTT.

This clonotype has at least ten counts. The rearrangement joins TRBV7-2 to TRBJ1-5; tentative D call: TRBD1 (5 bases). The germline CDR1 and CDR2 sequences are SGHTA and FQGNSA. The CDR3 spans 15 residues. V lost 1 base and J lost 3, with 10 bases in between. The CDR3 here is CASSLVGGFNQPQHF. CDR3 nucleotide sequence: TGTGCCAGCAGCTTAGTTGGGGGATTCAATCAGCCCCAGCATTTT.

This sequence joins TRBV6-2 or TRBV6-3 and TRBJ1-5; TRBD1 matches at 9 bases. Germline CDR1 is MNHEY and CDR2 is SVGEGT. The V and J ends lost 6 bases and 0 bases, in that order; junction bases with no gene match: 3. This CDR3 has 15 amino acids. Written as DNA, the CDR3 is TGTGCCAGCAGACAGGGGGCTTATAGCAATCAGCCCCAGCATTTT. It encodes CASRQGAYSNQPQHF.

This clonotype was seen repeatedly, ten times or more. At one end, the junction sequence differs from germline, possibly due to a read error. V usage is TRBV7-7 and J usage is TRBJ2-2; D call uncertain. The germline V gene has CDR1 SSHAT and CDR2 FNYEAQ (reference sequence). The CDR3 contains 14 residues. Written as DNA, the CDR3 is TGTGCTAGCAGCAAAGGACGGAACACCGGGGAGCTGTTTTTT. Residues: CASSKGRNTGELFF.

This rearrangement joins TRBV20-1 to TRBJ2-7, with 11 nucleotides matching TRBD2. The J segment lost 3 bases and the V segment lost 3 bases, leaving 10 bases of the junction unmatched. The CDR3 runs 16 residues. Germline lookup yields CDR1 DFQATT and CDR2 SNEGSKA (reference sequence). As DNA, the CDR3 is TGCAGTGCTAGGGACTTTCTAGCGGGAGGCGGCTACGAGCAGTACTTC. Amino acids: CSARDFLAGGGYEQYF.

This chain uses TRBV6-2 or TRBV6-3 with TRBJ1-5, with 8 bases matching TRBD1. CDR1 and CDR2 from the germline V gene are MNHEY and SVGEGT. CDR3 size: 18 residues. J gave up 1 base and V 0 bases, and 8 bases lay outside the gene matches. Here the CDR3 DNA reads TGTGCCAGCAGTTACTCCATGCAGGGGGCTGAGAGCAATCAGCCCCAGCATTTT. This translates into CASSYSMQGAESNQPQHF.

This clonotype was recorded many times. The chain carries TRBV30 and TRBJ2-7, with TRBD1 matching 9 bases. The CDR3 has 14 amino acids. J lost 6 bases, V lost 3 bases, and 9 bases had no gene match. CDR1 and CDR2 from the germline V gene are GTSNPN and SVGIG (reference sequence). CDR3 sequence: CAWRFGTGYSEQYF. The DNA of the CDR3 is TGTGCCTGGAGGTTCGGGACAGGGTACTCCGAGCAGTACTTC.

V and J are TRBV6-1 and TRBJ1-2, with D perhaps matching TRBD1 (5 bases). Trimming removed 6 bases at V and 4 bases at J, with 15 bases between. The length of the CDR3 is 14 residues. Germline CDR1 and CDR2: MNHNS and SASEGT. Here the CDR3 reads CASSEWGFFYGYTF. The DNA for the CDR3 is TGTGCCAGCAGCGAGTGGGGCTTCTTCTATGGCTACACCTTC.

Notes on this clonotype: A much larger clonotype is one base distant, so this may be a read error. This rearrangement joins TRBV19 to TRBJ1-1; D is undetermined. CDR1 is LNHDA, CDR2 SQIVND, per germline (reference sequence). The ends were cut back, 1 base at V and 1 base at J, with 13 bases in the middle. CDR3 size: 16 residues. CDR3 sequence reads: CASSIVGLGWNTEAFF. CDR3 DNA: TGTGCCAGTAGTATAGTAGGTTTAGGGTGGAACACTGAAGCTTTCTTT.